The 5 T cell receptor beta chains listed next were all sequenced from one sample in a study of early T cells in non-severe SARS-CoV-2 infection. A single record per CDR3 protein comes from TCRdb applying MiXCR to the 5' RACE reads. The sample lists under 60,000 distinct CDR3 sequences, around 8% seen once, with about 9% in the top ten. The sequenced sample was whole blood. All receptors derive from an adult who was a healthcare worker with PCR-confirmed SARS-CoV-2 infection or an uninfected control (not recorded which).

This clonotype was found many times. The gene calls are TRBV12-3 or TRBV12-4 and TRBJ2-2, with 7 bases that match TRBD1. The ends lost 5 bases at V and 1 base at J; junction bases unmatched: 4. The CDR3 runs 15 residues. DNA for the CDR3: TGTGCCAGCAGTCCCGGGGACAGGAACACCGGGGAGCTGTTTTTT. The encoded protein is CASSPGDRNTGELFF.

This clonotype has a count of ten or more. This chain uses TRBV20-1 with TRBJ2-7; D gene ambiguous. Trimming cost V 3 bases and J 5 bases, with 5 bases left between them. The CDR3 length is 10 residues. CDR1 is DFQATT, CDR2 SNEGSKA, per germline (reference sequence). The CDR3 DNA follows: TGCAGTGCTAGGCCTCACGAGCAGTACTTC. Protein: CSARPHEQYF.

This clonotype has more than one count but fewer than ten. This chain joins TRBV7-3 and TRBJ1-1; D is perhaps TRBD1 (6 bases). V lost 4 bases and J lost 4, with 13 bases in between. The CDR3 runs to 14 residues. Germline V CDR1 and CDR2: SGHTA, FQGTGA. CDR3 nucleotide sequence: TGTGCCAGCAGCTCGGGGGGCGGCCGCACTGAAGCTTTCTTT. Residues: CASSSGGGRTEAFF.

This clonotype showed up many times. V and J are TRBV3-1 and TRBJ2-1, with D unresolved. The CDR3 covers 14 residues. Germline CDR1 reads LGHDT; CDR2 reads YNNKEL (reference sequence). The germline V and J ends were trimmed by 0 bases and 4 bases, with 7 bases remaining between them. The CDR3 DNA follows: TGTGCCAGCAGCCAAGAACGTCCTTACAATGAGCAGTTCTTC. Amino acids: CASSQERPYNEQFF.

CDR3: CASSPGAGVNTEAFF. The CDR3, as DNA: TGTGCCAGCTCACCAGGGGCAGGGGTGAACACTGAAGCTTTCTTT. The V and J genes are TRBV18 and TRBJ1-1; weak D call: TRBD1 (6 bases). The length of the CDR3 is 15 residues. The ends were cut back, 2 bases at V and 0 bases at J, with 10 bases in the middle. The germline V gene encodes CDR1 KGHSH and CDR2 LQKENI.